This T cell receptor (beta chain) emerged from a study of T cells in Graves' hyperthyroidism and ophthalmopathy. Overall study findings and caveats: Blood also carried most thyroid clonotypes expanded above 0.001.

Exclusion of a patient resulted from uncontrolled infection, other autoimmune disease, pregnancy or lactation. The PBMCs were sourced from fresh peripheral blood (around 9.9 ml). This clonotype showed up just a few times. Antigen unknown. It was RNA transcripts that yielded the amplified TCR beta CDR3 regions. The primer set for the first-round RT-PCR of the TCR CDR3 was HTBI. TCRdb recomputed calls from the multiplex PCR reads with MiXCR, one row per CDR3 protein. Counted here are approximately 530,000 distinct CDR3 sequences, over 15% occurring once; the ten biggest clones make up about 20%. The ends lost 6 bases at V and 6 bases at J; junction bases unmatched: 10. The CDR3 consists of 15 residues. Germline V gene lookup returns CDR1 MNHNS and CDR2 SASEGT.

The sample taken for sequencing was blood. This TCR was sampled from a young woman with Graves' hyperthyroidism. The chain is built from TRBV6-1 and TRBJ1-5, with TRBD1 matching 8 bases. CDR3 protein: CASSETGEGFQPQHF. The CDR3 DNA sequence: TGTGCCAGCAGCGAGACAGGGGAAGGATTTCAGCCCCAGCATTTT.